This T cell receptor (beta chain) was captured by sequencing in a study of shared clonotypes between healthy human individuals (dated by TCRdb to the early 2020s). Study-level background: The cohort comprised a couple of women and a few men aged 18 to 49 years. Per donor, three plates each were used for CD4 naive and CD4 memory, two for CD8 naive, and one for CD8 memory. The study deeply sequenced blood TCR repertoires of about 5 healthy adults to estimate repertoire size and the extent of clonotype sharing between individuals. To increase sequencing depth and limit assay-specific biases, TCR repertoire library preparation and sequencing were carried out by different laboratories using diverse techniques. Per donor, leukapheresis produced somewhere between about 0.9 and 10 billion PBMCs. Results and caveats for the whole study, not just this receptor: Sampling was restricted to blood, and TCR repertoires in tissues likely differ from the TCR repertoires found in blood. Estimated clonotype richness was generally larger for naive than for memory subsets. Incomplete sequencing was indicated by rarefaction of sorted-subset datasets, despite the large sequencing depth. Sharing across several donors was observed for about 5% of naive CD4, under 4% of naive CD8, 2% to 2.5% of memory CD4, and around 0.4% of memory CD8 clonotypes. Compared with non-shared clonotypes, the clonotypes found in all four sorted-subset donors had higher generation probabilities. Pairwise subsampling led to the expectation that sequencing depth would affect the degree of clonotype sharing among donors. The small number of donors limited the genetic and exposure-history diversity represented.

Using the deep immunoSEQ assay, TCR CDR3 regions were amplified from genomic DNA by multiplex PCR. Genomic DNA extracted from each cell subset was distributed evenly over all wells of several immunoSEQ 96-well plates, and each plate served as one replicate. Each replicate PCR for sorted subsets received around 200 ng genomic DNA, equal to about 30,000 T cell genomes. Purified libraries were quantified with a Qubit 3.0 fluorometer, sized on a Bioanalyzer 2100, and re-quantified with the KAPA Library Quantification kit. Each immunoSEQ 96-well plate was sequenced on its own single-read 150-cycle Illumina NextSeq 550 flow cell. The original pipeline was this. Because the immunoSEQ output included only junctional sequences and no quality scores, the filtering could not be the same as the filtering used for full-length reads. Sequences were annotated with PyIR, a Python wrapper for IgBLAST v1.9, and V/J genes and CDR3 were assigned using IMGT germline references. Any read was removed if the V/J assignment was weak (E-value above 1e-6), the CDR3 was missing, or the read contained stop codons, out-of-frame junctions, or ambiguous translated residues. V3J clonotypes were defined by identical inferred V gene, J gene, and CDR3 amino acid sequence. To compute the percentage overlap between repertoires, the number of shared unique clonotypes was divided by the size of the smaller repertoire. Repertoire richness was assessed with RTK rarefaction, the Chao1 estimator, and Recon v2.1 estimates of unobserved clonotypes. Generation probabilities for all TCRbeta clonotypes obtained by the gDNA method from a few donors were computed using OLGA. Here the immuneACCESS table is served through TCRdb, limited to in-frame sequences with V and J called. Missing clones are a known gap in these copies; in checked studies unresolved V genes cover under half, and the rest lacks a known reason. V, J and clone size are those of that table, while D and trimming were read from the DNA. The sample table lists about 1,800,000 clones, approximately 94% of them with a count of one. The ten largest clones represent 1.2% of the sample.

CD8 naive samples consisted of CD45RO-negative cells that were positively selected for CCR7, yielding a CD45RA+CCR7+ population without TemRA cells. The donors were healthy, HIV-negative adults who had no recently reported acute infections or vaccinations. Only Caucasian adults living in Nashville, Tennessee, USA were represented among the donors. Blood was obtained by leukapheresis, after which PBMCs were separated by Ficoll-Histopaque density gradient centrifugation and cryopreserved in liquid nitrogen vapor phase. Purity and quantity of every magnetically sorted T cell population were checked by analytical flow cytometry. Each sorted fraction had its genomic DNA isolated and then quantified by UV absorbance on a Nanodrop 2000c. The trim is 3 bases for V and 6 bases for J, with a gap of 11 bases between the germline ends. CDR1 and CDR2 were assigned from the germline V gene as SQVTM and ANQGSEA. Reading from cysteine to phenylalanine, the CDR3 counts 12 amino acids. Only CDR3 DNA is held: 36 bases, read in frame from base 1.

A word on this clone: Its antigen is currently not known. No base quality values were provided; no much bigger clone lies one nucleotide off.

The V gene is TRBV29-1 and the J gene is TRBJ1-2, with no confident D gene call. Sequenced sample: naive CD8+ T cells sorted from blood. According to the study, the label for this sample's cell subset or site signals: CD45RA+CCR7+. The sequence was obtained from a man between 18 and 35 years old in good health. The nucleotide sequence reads TGCAGCGTTGACCGGGGTGCAGATGGCTACACCTTC. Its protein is CSVDRGADGYTF.